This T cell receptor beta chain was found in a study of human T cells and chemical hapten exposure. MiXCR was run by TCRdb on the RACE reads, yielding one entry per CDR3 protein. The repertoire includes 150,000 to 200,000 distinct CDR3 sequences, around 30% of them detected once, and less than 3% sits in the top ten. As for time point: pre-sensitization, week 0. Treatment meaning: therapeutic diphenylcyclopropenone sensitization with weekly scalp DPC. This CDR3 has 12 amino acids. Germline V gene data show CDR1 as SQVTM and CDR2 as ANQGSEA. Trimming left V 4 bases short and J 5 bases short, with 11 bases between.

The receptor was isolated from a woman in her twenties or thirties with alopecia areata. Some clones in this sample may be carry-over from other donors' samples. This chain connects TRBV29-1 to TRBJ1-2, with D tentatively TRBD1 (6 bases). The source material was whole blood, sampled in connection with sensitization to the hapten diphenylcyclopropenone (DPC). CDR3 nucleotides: TGCAGCGTTGGGGGGACACTGTATGGCTACACCTTC. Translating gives CSVGGTLYGYTF.